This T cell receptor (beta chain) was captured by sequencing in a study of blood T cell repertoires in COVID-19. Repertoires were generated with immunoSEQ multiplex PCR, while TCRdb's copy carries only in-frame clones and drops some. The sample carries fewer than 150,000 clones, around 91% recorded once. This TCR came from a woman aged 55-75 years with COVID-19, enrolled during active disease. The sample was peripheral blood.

CDR3 nucleotides: TGTGCCAGCTCACCACGTGCACTAACAGGAGCTTTCTTT. Protein sequence: CASSPRALTGAFF. This chain joins TRBV18 and TRBJ1-1; tentative D call: TRBD1 (5 bases). Between the trimmed V and J ends, which lost 1 base and 10 bases, there was a span of 13 bases. CDR1 and CDR2 (germline): KGHSH, LQKENI. This CDR3 region has 13 residues.